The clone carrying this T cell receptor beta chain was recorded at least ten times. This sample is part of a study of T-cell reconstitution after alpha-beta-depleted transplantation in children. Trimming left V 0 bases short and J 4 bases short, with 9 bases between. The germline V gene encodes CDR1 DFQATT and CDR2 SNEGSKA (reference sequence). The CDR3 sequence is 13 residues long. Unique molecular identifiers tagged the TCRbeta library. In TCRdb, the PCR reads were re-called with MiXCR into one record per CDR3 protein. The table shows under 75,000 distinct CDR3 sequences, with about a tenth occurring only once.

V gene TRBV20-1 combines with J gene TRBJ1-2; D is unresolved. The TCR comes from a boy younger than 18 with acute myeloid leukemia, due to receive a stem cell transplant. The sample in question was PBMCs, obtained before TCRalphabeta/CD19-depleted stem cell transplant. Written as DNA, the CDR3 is TGCAGTGCTAGAGACAGGTATCCCTATGGCTACACCTTC. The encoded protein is CSARDRYPYGYTF.